The 8 T cell receptor beta chains below were found in one sample sequenced in a study of metastatic and nonmetastatic thyroid tumors. Through MiXCR, TCRdb re-clonotyped the PCR reads. The table records about 15,000 clones, roughly a quarter of them present only once. Thyroid surgery was performed in patients who had received no treatment beforehand. The sequenced sample was tumor tissue. Receptors originate from a female donor with papillary thyroid cancer or a benign thyroid nodule (not recorded which). Some clones in this sample may be carry-over from other donors' samples.

This clone was counted many times. A much larger clone is a single base away; this may be a read error. This rearrangement joins TRBV6-1 to TRBJ1-1; 9 bases line up with TRBD1. Looked up from germline, CDR1 is MNHNS and CDR2 is SASEGT. Trimming cost V 5 bases and J 4 bases; bases outside gene matches: 11. The CDR3 covers 16 residues. CDR3 sequence (DNA): TGTGCCAGCAGTTTGCGGGACAGGGCAATGAGCACTGAAGCTTTCTTT. Residues: CASSLRDRAMSTEAFF.

This clone is categorized as medium-sized. V is TRBV6-1 and J is TRBJ2-1, with 13 nucleotides matching TRBD2. Unmatched junction bases numbered 12, after V lost 6 bases and J lost 10 bases. This CDR3 is 16 amino acids long. Germline V lookup: CDR1 MNHNS, CDR2 SASEGT. CDR3 residues: CASRPTSGRASGEQFF. The CDR3 DNA is TGTGCCAGCAGGCCCACTAGCGGGAGGGCCTCAGGGGAGCAGTTCTTC.

The V gene is TRBV10-2, the J gene TRBJ2-7; TRBD2 might be the D (6 bases). Trimming cost V 3 bases and J 0 bases, with 18 bases left between them. In germline, CDR1 is WSHSY, CDR2 SAAADI. There are 17 residues in the CDR3. In nucleotides, the CDR3 is TGCGCCAGCAGTGATTACGGCCCATCGGGGGACTCCTACGAGCAGTACTTC. Amino acid sequence: CASSDYGPSGDSYEQYF.

This clone was observed at least ten times. The chain is built from TRBV20-1 and TRBJ2-3; D is possibly TRBD1 (5 bases). The V gene's germline CDR1 is DFQATT and CDR2 SNEGSKA (reference sequence). Trimming pared 0 bases from V and 8 bases from J, leaving 15 bases between. The CDR3 sequence is 14 residues long. The CDR3 sequence is CSARDPAFGATQYF. The CDR3 DNA reads TGCAGTGCTAGAGACCCGGCATTTGGGGCTACGCAGTATTTT.

The chain joins TRBV28 to TRBJ1-2; D remains ambiguous. The germline V gene encodes CDR1 MDHEN and CDR2 SYDVKM. This CDR3 comprises 14 residues. Between the trimmed V and J ends, which lost 6 bases and 4 bases, there was a span of 15 bases. CDR3 protein: CASRPRGLAYGYTF. The CDR3 region has the DNA TGTGCCAGCAGGCCCCGGGGTCTCGCCTATGGCTACACCTTC.

The rearrangement links TRBV6-2 or TRBV6-3 to TRBJ2-1; the match to TRBD2 covers 14 bases. The V gene end was trimmed by 0 bases and the J gene end by 5 bases; junction bases not matched to a gene: 9. CDR1 and CDR2 from the germline V gene are MNHEY and SVGEGT. The CDR3 contains 19 residues. The CDR3 DNA follows: TGTGCCAGCAGTTACTCACGGGGACTAGCGGGAGACTTAAACAATGAGCAGTTCTTC. Its protein is CASSYSRGLAGDLNNEQFF.

This clone was seen only a few times. V and J are TRBV6-2 or TRBV6-3 and TRBJ2-7; D remains ambiguous. The CDR3 consists of 13 residues. V was clipped by 2 bases and J by 5 bases, with 10 bases between them. Germline values: CDR1 MNHEY, CDR2 SVGEGT. The CDR3 sequence is CASSYTRHHEQYF. The CDR3 DNA reads TGTGCCAGCAGTTACACCAGGCACCACGAGCAGTACTTC.

Worth noting for this clone: One base away lies a much larger clone, so this may be a sequencing read error. The chain joins TRBV6-5 to TRBJ2-2; D is ambiguous. CDR1 is MNHEY, CDR2 SVGAGI, per germline. Trimming took 2 bases from V and 0 from J, leaving 7 bases between them. The CDR3 has 15 amino acids. CDR3 loop: CASSYRSSNTGELFF. As DNA, the CDR3 is TGTGCCAGCAGTTACCGTTCCTCGAACACCGGGGAGCTGTTTTTT.